This TCR beta chain was identified during a study of T cell repertoires in cytomegalovirus infection. Study in general: Both a matching HLA type and CMV infection were indicated by public TCR beta signatures. Study findings and constraints: Clonotype analysis showed dominance of the ex vivo response by HLA-C-restricted CMV-specific TCR beta clonotypes. Adding up the frequency of public TCR beta families identified people who carried CMV plus the relevant HLA.

MiXCR, run by TCRdb on the reads, gives a single entry per CDR3 protein. The table records more than 200,000 distinct CDR3 sequences, approximately 9% of them present only once. The CDR3 contains 14 residues. In germline, CDR1 is DFQATT, CDR2 SNEGSKA (reference sequence). Trimming removed 0 bases from V and 6 bases from J, with 12 bases in between. There are a few counts of this clonotype. Its antigen is unknown. The sample comprised PBMCs. The TCR comes from a human donor in good health (CMV status not recorded). Some clones in this sample may be carry-over from other donors' samples. This chain joins TRBV20-1 and TRBJ2-4; D tentatively reads TRBD1 or TRBD2 (5 bases each). The CDR3 region is CSARDARGVNIQYF. Written as DNA, the CDR3 is TGCAGTGCTAGAGATGCGAGAGGGGTAAACATTCAGTACTTC.